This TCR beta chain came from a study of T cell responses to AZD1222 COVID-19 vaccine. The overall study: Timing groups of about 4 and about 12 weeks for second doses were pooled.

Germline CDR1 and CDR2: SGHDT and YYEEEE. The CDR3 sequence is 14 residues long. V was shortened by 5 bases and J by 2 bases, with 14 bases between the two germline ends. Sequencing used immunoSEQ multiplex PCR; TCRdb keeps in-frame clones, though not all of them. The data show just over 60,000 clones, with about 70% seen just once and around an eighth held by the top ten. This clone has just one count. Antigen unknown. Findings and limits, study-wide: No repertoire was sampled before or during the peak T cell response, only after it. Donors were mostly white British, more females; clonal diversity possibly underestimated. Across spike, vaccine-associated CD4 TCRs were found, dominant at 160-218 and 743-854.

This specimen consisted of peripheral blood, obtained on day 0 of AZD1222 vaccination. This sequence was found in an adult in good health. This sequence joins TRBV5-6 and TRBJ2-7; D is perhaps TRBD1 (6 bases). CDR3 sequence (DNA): TGTGCCAGCAGTCCGACAGGCCTGCCCTACGAGCAGTACTTC. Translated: CASSPTGLPYEQYF.